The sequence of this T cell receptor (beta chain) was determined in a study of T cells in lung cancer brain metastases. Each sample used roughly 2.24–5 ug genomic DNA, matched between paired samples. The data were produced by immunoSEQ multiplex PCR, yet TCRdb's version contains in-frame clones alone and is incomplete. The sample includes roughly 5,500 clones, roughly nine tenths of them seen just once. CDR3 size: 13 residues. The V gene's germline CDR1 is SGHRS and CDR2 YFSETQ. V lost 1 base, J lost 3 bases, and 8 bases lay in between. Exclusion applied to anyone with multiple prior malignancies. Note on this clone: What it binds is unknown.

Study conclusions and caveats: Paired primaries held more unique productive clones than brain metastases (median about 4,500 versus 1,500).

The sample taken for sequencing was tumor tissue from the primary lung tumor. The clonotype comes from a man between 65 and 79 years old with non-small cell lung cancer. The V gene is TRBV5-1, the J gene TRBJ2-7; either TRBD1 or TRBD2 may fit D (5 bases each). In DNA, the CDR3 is TGCGCCAGCAGCTTGTTGGGGGACTACGAGCAGTACTTC. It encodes CASSLLGDYEQYF. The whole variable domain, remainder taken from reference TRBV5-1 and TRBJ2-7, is KAGVTQTPRYLIKTRGQQVTLSCSPISGHRSVSWYQQTPGQGLQFLFEYFSETQRNKGNFPGRFSGRQFSNSRSEMNVSTLELGDSALYLCASSLLGDYEQYFGPGTRLTVT.